Below, 7 T cell receptor beta chains from the same sample are listed, as sequenced in a study of CD8+CD57+ T cells in acquired aplastic anemia. Template material for TCR beta VDJ and CDR3 profiling consisted of genomic DNA. In TCRdb, the reads were re-called with MiXCR into one record per CDR3 protein. The sample carries around 230,000 distinct CDR3 sequences, 61% recorded once. The sample comprised sorted CD4+, CD8+, or CD8+CD57+ T cells (not recorded which) from PBMCs. These receptors were collected from a human donor in good health.

DNA for the CDR3: TGTGCCAGCAGCTCGGGACGTCGGGTGAATTACTTC. Translating gives CASSSGRRVNYF. The rearrangement uses TRBV7-9 and TRBJ2-7, with D perhaps being TRBD1 or TRBD2 (5 bases each). The CDR3 totals 12 residues. Per germline, CDR1 SEHNR and CDR2 FQNEAQ (reference sequence). Trimming pared 4 bases from V and 13 bases from J, leaving 17 bases between.

J is TRBJ2-1 and V is TRBV14; 12 nucleotides line up with TRBD2. This CDR3 comprises 18 residues. J gave up 7 bases and V 6 bases, and 16 bases lay outside the gene matches. CDR1 is SGHDN and CDR2 is FVKESK in the germline V gene. The CDR3, as DNA: TGTGCCAGCAGTTACGAGGAGGTCCTAGCGGGGGGGTTGAATGAGCAGTTCTTC. Its protein is CASSYEEVLAGGLNEQFF.

This clonotype was seen ten or more times. V is TRBV15 and J is TRBJ2-3; TRBD2 might be the D (7 bases). Trimming removed 5 bases from V and 2 bases from J, with 14 bases in between. This CDR3 spans 15 amino acids. Germline V CDR1 and CDR2: LNHNV, YYDKDF (reference sequence). In DNA form, the CDR3 reads TGTGCCACCAGCCTAGTGGGGGGGCCCACAGATACGCAGTATTTT. Encoded protein: CATSLVGGPTDTQYF.

This clonotype was seen a few times. J is TRBJ2-7 and V is TRBV15, with D hard to call. Germline V gene data show CDR1 as LNHNV and CDR2 as YYDKDF (reference sequence). Between the trimmed V and J ends, which lost 0 bases and 5 bases, there was a span of 8 bases. The CDR3 is 13 residues long. Here the CDR3 reads CATSRDLAHEQYF. The DNA for the CDR3 is TGTGCCACCAGCAGAGATTTAGCACACGAGCAGTACTTC.

This clonotype was counted at least ten times. The genes are TRBV19 and TRBJ1-1; maybe TRBD1 (5 bases). Between the trimmed V and J ends, which lost 1 base and 1 base, there was a span of 10 bases. The CDR3 sequence is 15 residues long. Germline values: CDR1 LNHDA, CDR2 SQIVND (reference sequence). CDR3 region: CASSIVVGANTEAFF. As DNA, the CDR3 is TGTGCCAGTAGTATAGTGGTAGGGGCGAACACTGAAGCTTTCTTT.

The genes are TRBV13 and TRBJ2-7, with TRBD1 identical over 9 bases. The trim removed 4 bases at V and 6 bases at J, leaving 7 bases unmatched. CDR1 PRHDT and CDR2 FYEKMQ come from the germline V gene (reference sequence). This CDR3 has 14 residues. The CDR3 sequence: CASSSGTGSSEQYF. DNA for the CDR3: TGTGCCAGCAGCTCCGGGACAGGGTCGAGCGAGCAGTACTTC.

This clonotype appeared many times. The V gene is TRBV20-1, the J gene TRBJ2-5; 10 bases map to TRBD2. After removal of 1 base from V and 1 base from J, the junction contained 6 bases not matched to a gene. Per the germline V gene, CDR1 is DFQATT and CDR2 is SNEGSKA (reference sequence). This CDR3 is built from 16 residues. CDR3 in amino acids: CSARGLRLAGQETQYF. CDR3 coding DNA: TGCAGTGCTAGAGGGTTGCGACTAGCGGGCCAAGAGACCCAGTACTTC.